This T cell receptor (beta chain) was found in a study of cytomegalovirus exposure and HLA in healthy donors. The count of this clone is one. The germline CDR1 and CDR2 sequences are MNHEY and SMNVEV (reference sequence). V shed 5 bases and J 4 bases; nucleotides not matched to a gene: 5. The CDR3 runs to 15 residues. The method was immunoSEQ multiplex PCR; TCRdb's version includes in-frame clones alone and lacks a portion of them. The sample records about 200,000 clones, 75% to 90% being singletons. The gene calls are TRBV27 and TRBJ2-7; TRBD2 agrees at 13 bases. Sequencing was performed on PBMCs. The TCR was taken from a woman aged 18 to 35 in good health and CMV-seronegative. CDR3 DNA: TGTGCCAGCAGTCCAGGGACTAGCGGGATGTACGAGCAGTACTTC. Amino acids: CASSPGTSGMYEQYF.